These T cell receptor beta chains were read from a single sample in a study of T-cell memory formation after mild COVID-19. TCRdb itself ran the 5' RACE reads through MiXCR, one entry per CDR3 protein. The sample carries almost 550,000 distinct CDR3 sequences, just over 20% recorded once. What was sequenced was PBMCs or a T cell subset sorted from them (not recorded which). The receptors here all came from an adult woman who had mild COVID-19 (a few samples of this study predate the infection). Cell type and time point are not known. The CDR3 runs from the conserved cysteine through the conserved F or W. The D gene is left open where the match is weak. A clone size is listed for some rows: how often the clone was seen (once, few, many), or a class if it is expanded.

>few|16|TRBV12-3/TRBV12-4|TRBJ2-2|-
CASSFRFLGESGELFF
TGTGCCAGCAGTTTTCGCTTCTTAGGGGAATCCGGGGAGCTGTTTTTT
>few|13|TRBV18|TRBJ2-5|-
CASSPRPRETQYF
TGTGCCAGCTCACCACGTCCGAGGGAGACCCAGTACTTC
>-|13|TRBV4-1|TRBJ2-1|-
CASSQDGDDEQFF
TGCGCCAGCAGCCAAGACGGAGATGATGAGCAGTTCTTC
>few|12|TRBV7-2|TRBJ2-5|-
CASSLVGKTQYF
TGTGCCAGCAGCTTAGTAGGGAAGACCCAGTACTTC
>-|10|TRBV7-8|TRBJ2-2|-
CAIFERELFF
TGTGCCATTTTCGAGAGGGAGCTGTTTTTT
>few|18|TRBV12-3/TRBV12-4|TRBJ2-7|-
CASSSQTAPSHPAYEQYF
TGTGCCAGCAGTTCCCAGACAGCACCCTCACATCCTGCCTACGAGCAGTACTTC
>-|14|TRBV7-9|TRBJ2-7|TRBD2
CASSFPGLPYEQYF
TGTGCCAGCAGTTTTCCGGGACTACCTTACGAGCAGTACTTC
>few|13|TRBV30|TRBJ1-4|TRBD1
CAWSDRTGMKLFF
TGTGCCTGGAGTGACCGGACAGGGATGAAACTGTTTTTT
>-|13|TRBV5-1|TRBJ1-1|TRBD1
CASSGTGGPEAFF
TGCGCCAGCAGCGGTACAGGGGGCCCTGAAGCTTTCTTT
>-|15|TRBV15|TRBJ1-2|-
CATSREVTDSDGYTF
TGTGCCACCAGCAGAGAAGTAACGGACAGCGATGGCTACACCTTC
>few|13|TRBV30|TRBJ2-3|TRBD1
CAWTGQGTDTQYF
TGTGCCTGGACGGGACAGGGCACAGATACGCAGTATTTT
>-|13|TRBV5-5|TRBJ2-2|-
CASSLAGFGELFF
TGTGCCAGCAGCTTGGCAGGATTCGGGGAGCTGTTTTTT
>-|12|TRBV29-1|TRBJ2-7|-
CSVEGRNYEQYF
TGCAGCGTTGAGGGCAGAAACTACGAGCAGTACTTC
>-|17|TRBV7-9|TRBJ2-2|TRBD2
CASSLVVGRGSTGELFF
TGTGCCAGCAGCTTAGTCGTCGGGCGGGGGAGCACCGGGGAGCTGTTTTTT